Listed below are T cell receptor beta chains from one sample, sequenced in a study of response to subunit inactivated influenza vaccine. TCRdb recomputed calls from the RT-PCR reads with MiXCR, one row per CDR3 protein. The sample contains 500,000 or so distinct CDR3 sequences, more than 15% of which appear only once. Sample: CD4+ T cells sorted from PBMCs, taken 23 months after vaccination. These receptors were taken from a man between 50 and 75 years old who received an inactivated influenza vaccine. Each CDR3 is given with its conserved first and last residue. A D gene is named only where the DNA matches it firmly. The listing skips clone size in some rows; elsewhere it reads once, few, many or a size class.

d_gene	abundance	j_gene	v_gene	CDR3aa	CDR3nt
-	-	TRBJ2-3	TRBV5-1	CASSSGTRGDTQYF	TGCGCCAGCAGCTCTGGGACTCGAGGGGATACGCAGTATTTT
-	few	TRBJ1-2	TRBV27	CASSFSGLNSGYTF	TGTGCCAGCAGTTTCTCAGGACTCAATAGTGGCTACACCTTC
TRBD1	-	TRBJ1-2	TRBV10-3	CAINRDRGSYGYTF	TGTGCCATCAATCGGGACAGGGGAAGCTATGGCTACACCTTC
-	few	TRBJ1-1	TRBV11-2	CASSAAGLVNTEAFF	TGTGCCAGCAGCGCGGCGGGACTCGTGAACACTGAAGCTTTCTTT
-	few	TRBJ2-1	TRBV6-1	CASSEARTGIVGEQFF	TGTGCCAGCAGTGAAGCCCGGACTGGGATCGTCGGTGAGCAGTTCTTC
TRBD1	-	TRBJ2-4	TRBV10-3	CARLSKGQSENIQYF	TGTGCCAGACTTTCGAAGGGACAGTCGGAAAACATTCAGTACTTC
-	-	TRBJ2-1	TRBV6-2/TRBV6-3	CASSYRLYNEQFF	TGTGCCAGCAGTTACCGACTATACAATGAGCAGTTCTTC
TRBD2	few	TRBJ2-1	TRBV3-1	CASSLLAGGPSIYEQFF	TGTGCCAGCAGCCTCCTAGCGGGAGGGCCATCAATATATGAGCAGTTCTTC
-	few	TRBJ2-5	TRBV10-3	CAINHGTQQETQYF	TGTGCCATCAACCACGGGACGCAACAAGAGACCCAGTACTTC
-	few	TRBJ2-3	TRBV20-1	CSARRRARTDTQYF	TGCAGTGCTAGACGGCGGGCCCGCACAGATACGCAGTATTTT
-	few	TRBJ2-3	TRBV6-1	CASSPSSGDVGDTQYF	TGTGCCAGCAGTCCGAGTTCAGGAGATGTAGGAGATACGCAGTATTTT
-	few	TRBJ1-2	TRBV20-1	CSARLEGYTF	TGCAGTGCTAGACTCGAGGGCTACACCTTC
TRBD1	-	TRBJ2-1	TRBV6-4	CASSDTGTGHYDEQFF	TGTGCCAGCAGTGACACCGGGACAGGGCATTACGATGAGCAGTTCTTC
TRBD2	-	TRBJ2-3	TRBV20-1	CSAPAGLAGLSDTQYF	TGCAGTGCTCCAGCGGGGCTAGCGGGACTCTCAGATACGCAGTATTTT
-	few	TRBJ1-1	TRBV5-1	CASFPRGEAFF	TGCGCCAGTTTTCCCCGAGGGGAAGCTTTCTTT
-	few	TRBJ2-7	TRBV12-3/TRBV12-4	CASSLKLLYEQYF	TGTGCCAGCAGTTTAAAACTACTTTACGAGCAGTACTTC
TRBD2	-	TRBJ2-1	TRBV11-2	CASSETSGDTEQFF	TGTGCCAGCAGCGAGACTAGCGGGGATACTGAGCAGTTCTTC
-	many	TRBJ1-6	TRBV5-1	CASSFGSYNSPLHF	TGCGCCAGCAGCTTCGGGAGCTATAATTCACCCCTCCACTTT
-	few	TRBJ2-3	TRBV6-5	CASSYNGEPDTQYF	TGTGCCAGCAGTTATAACGGGGAGCCAGATACGCAGTATTTT
-	-	TRBJ1-6	TRBV6-5	CASSYVPLGGSYNSPLHF	TGTGCCAGCAGTTACGTCCCCCTAGGGGGTTCCTATAATTCACCCCTCCACTTT
-	few	TRBJ2-7	TRBV5-1	CASSLAYTSEQYF	TGCGCCAGCAGCTTGGCCTACACTAGCGAGCAGTACTTC
-	-	TRBJ1-2	TRBV4-2	CASSQDFQDGYTF	TGTGCCAGCAGCCAAGATTTTCAGGATGGCTACACCTTC
-	-	TRBJ1-1	TRBV11-2	CASSLSVSLTMNTEAFF	TGTGCCAGCAGCTTGTCGGTCAGCCTTACAATGAACACTGAAGCTTTCTTT
-	-	TRBJ1-6	TRBV12-3/TRBV12-4	CASSFAGAGNSPLHF	TGTGCCAGCAGTTTCGCAGGGGCGGGTAATTCACCCCTCCACTTT